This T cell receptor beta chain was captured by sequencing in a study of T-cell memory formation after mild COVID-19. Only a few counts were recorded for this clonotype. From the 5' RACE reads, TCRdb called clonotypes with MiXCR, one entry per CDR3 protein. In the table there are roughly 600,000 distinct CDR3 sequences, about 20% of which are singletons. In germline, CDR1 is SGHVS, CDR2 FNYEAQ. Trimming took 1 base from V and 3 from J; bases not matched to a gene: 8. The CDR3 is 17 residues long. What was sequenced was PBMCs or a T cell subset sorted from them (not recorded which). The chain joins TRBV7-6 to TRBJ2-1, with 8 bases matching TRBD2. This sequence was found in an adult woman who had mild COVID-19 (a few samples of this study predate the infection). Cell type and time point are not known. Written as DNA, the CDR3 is TGTGCCAGCAGCTTAGAGGCGCTAGCGGGCCTCTACAATGAGCAGTTCTTC. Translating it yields CASSLEALAGLYNEQFF. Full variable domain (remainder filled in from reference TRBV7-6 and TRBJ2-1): GAGVSQSPRYKVTKRGQDVALRCDPISGHVSLYWYRQALGQGPEFLTYFNYEAQQDKSGLPNDRFSAERPEGSISTLTIQRTEQRDSAMYRCASSLEALAGLYNEQFFGPGTRLTVL.